The next 17 T cell receptor beta chains were all read from a single sample in a study of OX40 agonist ivuxolimab in advanced cancers. Data came from immunoSEQ multiplex PCR; TCRdb stores just in-frame clones and leaves some out. The sample comprises just under 85,000 clones, about 80% of which are singletons, and under 3.5% rests with the top ten. Sequencing used CD4+ or CD8+ T cells sorted from blood, obtained in a trial of the OX40 agonist ivuxolimab. These receptors originate from an adult with an advanced solid tumor such as melanoma, head and neck, liver or kidney cancer.

The gene calls are TRBV28 and TRBJ2-7, with D tentatively TRBD1 or TRBD2 (5 bases each). Trimming stripped 1 base from V and 6 bases from J, with 13 bases between. CDR3 length: 14 amino acids. In germline, CDR1 is MDHEN, CDR2 SYDVKM. CDR3 coding DNA: TGTGCCAGCAGTTTATCCGGGACCTCCATCGAGCAGTACGTC. This gives the protein CASSLSGTSIEQYV.

This chain joins TRBV6-5 and TRBJ2-7; no reliable D call. CDR1 MNHEY and CDR2 SVGAGI come from the germline V gene. The V and J ends lost 11 bases and 4 bases respectively, with 12 bases between them. The CDR3 extends over 11 amino acids. Written as DNA, the CDR3 is TGTGCCGTACGCAAGGGTTACGAGCAGTACTTC. It is translated as CAVRKGYEQYF.

The V gene is TRBV4-2, the J gene TRBJ2-5, with TRBD2 as a possible D gene (7 bases). Trimming stripped 0 bases from V and 1 base from J, with 12 bases between. Germline V lookup: CDR1 LGHNA, CDR2 YNFKEQ. This CDR3 has 16 amino acids. In DNA form, the CDR3 reads TGTGCCAGCAGCCAAGATATAGGGGGGGCCCAAGAGACCCAGTACTTC. Protein sequence: CASSQDIGGAQETQYF.

This chain links TRBV7-5 with TRBJ2-1; the table's D call TRBD1 went unverified against the DNA. TRBV7-5 is a recognized pseudogene. The CDR3 extends over 16 amino acids. The CDR3, as DNA: TGTGTCAGAAGCCTCGTAGGACAGGTATTTTACAATGAGCAGTTCTTC. Translated: CVRSLVGQVFYNEQFF.

This sequence joins TRBV6-6 and TRBJ1-2; 7 bases line up with TRBD1. The CDR3 runs 14 residues. After removal of 2 bases from V and 6 bases from J, the junction contained 6 bases not matched to a gene. The germline V gene has CDR1 MNHNY and CDR2 SVGAGI (reference sequence). DNA for the CDR3: TGTGCCAGCAGTTACGGGCGACAGGGCGATGGCTACACCTTC. This sequence encodes CASSYGRQGDGYTF.

The chain joins TRBV5-1 to TRBJ2-5, with a weak D call TRBD2 (6 bases). Trimming cost V 1 base and J 5 bases, with 15 bases left between them. The CDR3 loop spans 15 amino acids. Germline loops: CDR1 SGHRS, CDR2 YFSETQ. The CDR3 coding sequence is TGCGCCAGCAGCTTGCAGGGCGGGGAGAGGGAGACCCAGTACTTC. This sequence encodes CASSLQGGERETQYF.

V is TRBV28 and J is TRBJ1-2; D unresolved. The CDR3 is made up of 16 amino acids. V lost 2 bases and J lost 6, with 19 bases in between. CDR1 MDHEN and CDR2 SYDVKM come from the germline V gene. CDR3 sequence (DNA): TGTGCCAGCAGTTTACACACGAGCAGGATCCAAAATGGCTACACCTTC. Translated: CASSLHTSRIQNGYTF.

This rearrangement joins TRBV11-1 to TRBJ2-1; possibly TRBD2 for D (7 bases). This CDR3 contains 15 residues. Trimming removed 3 bases at V and 11 bases at J, with 20 bases between. Germline values: CDR1 SGHAT, CDR2 FQDESV (reference sequence). CDR3 in DNA: TGTGCCAGCAGCTTGGCGGGGGCCCTCTCTCTTCAGCAGTTCTTC. It translates to CASSLAGALSLQQFF. The entire variable domain, with the rest obtained from reference TRBV11-1 and TRBJ2-1, is as follows: EAEVAQSPRYKITEKSQAVAFWCDPISGHATLYWYRQILGQGPELLVQFQDESVVDDSQLPKDRFSAERLKGVDSTLKIQPAELGDSAMYLCASSLAGALSLQQFFGPGTRLTVL.

This clone has more than one count but fewer than ten. V gene TRBV7-2 combines with J gene TRBJ1-2, with 12 bases aligning to TRBD1. With 5 bases clipped from V and 11 bases from J, the junction kept 9 bases outside the gene matches. Per germline, CDR1 SGHTA and CDR2 FQGNSA. This CDR3 is 14 amino acids long. Here the CDR3 DNA reads TGTGCCAGCAGCGGATCCGGGACAGGGGGCATGTACACCTTC. This encodes CASSGSGTGGMYTF.

In DNA, the CDR3 is TGTGCCAGCAGCGGAGGGGCGAACCGGGGGGCTGAAGCTTTCTTT. Translating gives CASSGGANRGAEAFF. J is TRBJ1-1 and V is TRBV9; D is possibly TRBD1 (5 bases). The CDR3 extends over 15 amino acids. Germline CDR1 is SGDLS and CDR2 is YYNGEE. Trimming shortened V by 3 bases and J by 6 bases, and 18 bases separated the two germline ends.

V usage is TRBV5-1 and J usage is TRBJ1-1; 9 nucleotides agree with TRBD1. This CDR3 is 14 amino acids long. With V trimmed by 2 bases and J by 7 bases, 6 bases remained unmatched. Germline CDR1 SGHRS, CDR2 YFSETQ. In nucleotides, the CDR3 is TGCGCCAGCAGCTTCCTCGGGACAGGGAGTGAAGCTTTCTTT. It codes for CASSFLGTGSEAFF.

This chain uses TRBV19 with TRBJ1-1; D may be TRBD1 (5 bases). Trimming pared 5 bases from V and 2 bases from J, leaving 9 bases between. Germline lookup yields CDR1 LNHDA and CDR2 SQIVND (reference sequence). The CDR3 extends over 13 amino acids. CDR3 nucleotides: TGTGCCAGTAGTTCCAGGGTTAACACTGAAGCTTTCTTT. It is translated as CASSSRVNTEAFF.

J is TRBJ1-2 and V is TRBV4-3; D gene ambiguous. The germline CDR1 and CDR2 sequences are LGHNA and YSLEER. V shed 0 bases and J shed 6 bases, with 11 bases lying between them. The length of the CDR3 is 14 residues. The CDR3 coding sequence is TGCGCCAGCAGCCAAGATCTGGGGAGGGATGGCTACACCTTC. Translation gives CASSQDLGRDGYTF.

J is TRBJ2-3 and V is TRBV18; 8 positions match TRBD1. Looked up from germline, CDR1 is KGHSH and CDR2 is LQKENI. Germline trimming cut 6 bases from V and 6 bases from J; bases unmatched to any gene: 5. This CDR3 spans 13 amino acids. The CDR3 is CASSPDRVDTQYF. The CDR3 DNA reads TGTGCCAGCTCTCCGGACAGGGTGGATACGCAGTATTTT.

The chain uses TRBV2 and TRBJ2-1, with 11 bases identical to TRBD1. The length of the CDR3 is 15 residues. In germline, CDR1 is SNHLY, CDR2 FYNNEI. J lost 5 bases, V lost 11 bases, and 11 bases had no gene match. CDR3 nucleotides: TGTGCCTCGGCCCTCCGGGACAGGGGGAACAATGAGCAGTTCTTC. Translating gives CASALRDRGNNEQFF.

The gene calls are TRBV18 and TRBJ2-7; 7 positions agree with TRBD2. This CDR3 has 14 amino acids. Germline CDR1 is KGHSH and CDR2 is LQKENI. V shed 6 bases, J shed 7 bases, and the junction held 12 bases outside the gene matches. The CDR3 spells CASSRLAMPGEQYF. CDR3 DNA: TGTGCCAGCTCGAGACTAGCTATGCCAGGGGAGCAGTACTTC.

The chain joins TRBV7-2 to TRBJ1-2, with 7 bases identical to TRBD1. This CDR3 comprises 14 residues. The germline gives CDR1 SGHTA, CDR2 FQGNSA. The V segment lost 5 bases and the J segment 2 bases; nucleotides outside the gene matches: 5. The DNA of the CDR3 is TGTGCCAGCAGCATGGGACAGCGGAACTATGGCTACACCTTC. Protein sequence: CASSMGQRNYGYTF.